The 32 T cell receptor beta chains listed next were all sequenced from one sample in a study of shared clonotypes between healthy human individuals. Profiling relied on immunoSEQ multiplex PCR, and the TCRdb table lists in-frame clones only, not all of them. The sample lists roughly 2.5 million clones, approximately 94% occurring once. Sequencing input: naive CD4+ T cells sorted from blood. Subset indicated: CD45RA+ positively selected. The origin of the receptors is a man aged 18 to 30 in good health.

The chain recombines TRBV19 with TRBJ1-6; D perhaps matches TRBD1 (5 bases). The CDR3 spans 18 residues. V shed 5 bases and J shed 7 bases, with 24 bases lying between them. From germline, CDR1 is LNHDA and CDR2 SQIVND (reference sequence). The CDR3 region has the DNA TGTGCCAGTAGTTCTCCCCTGGGCTCGGGACTGACGAATTCACCCCTCCACTTT. Amino acid sequence: CASSSPLGSGLTNSPLHF.

Points on this clone: The same CDR3 arises from other DNA sequences in this sample as well. The chain employs TRBV30 and TRBJ1-4; D ambiguous. The CDR3 spans 11 residues. The germline gives CDR1 GTSNPN, CDR2 SVGIG (reference sequence). Trimming shortened V by 2 bases and J by 6 bases, and 4 bases separated the two germline ends. CDR3 DNA: TGTGCCTGGAGTCAAGATGAAAAACTGTTTTTT. As protein: CAWSQDEKLFF.

The gene calls are TRBV5-8 and TRBJ2-3; 11 nucleotides agree with TRBD2. CDR1 and CDR2 from the germline V gene are SGHTS and YDEGEE. There are 16 residues in the CDR3. Germline trimming cut 2 bases from V and 4 bases from J; bases unmatched to any gene: 6. The CDR3 DNA follows: TGTGCCAGCAGCTTCTTTAGCGGGGGGGCCTCAGATACGCAGTATTTT. It encodes CASSFFSGGASDTQYF.

In this sample, this clone turned up once. CDR3 sequence reads: CASSKEQGYYEQYF. The CDR3 DNA reads as TGTGCCAGCAGTAAAGAACAGGGGTACTACGAGCAGTACTTC. J is TRBJ2-7 and V is TRBV2; 7 nucleotides match TRBD1. J gave up 3 bases and V 5 bases, and 7 bases lay outside the gene matches. Germline-derived CDR1 and CDR2 are SNHLY and FYNNEI. The CDR3 is made up of 14 amino acids. Looking up the rest from reference TRBV2 and TRBJ2-7 gives the full variable domain: EPEVTQTPSHQVTQMGQEVILRCVPISNHLYFYWYRQILGQKVEFLVSFYNNEISEKSEIFDDQFSVERPDGSNFTLKIRSTKLEDSAMYFCASSKEQGYYEQYFGPGTRLTVT.

The chain uses TRBV6-5 and TRBJ2-5, with 9 nucleotides matching TRBD1. The ends lost 0 bases at V and 3 bases at J; junction bases unmatched: 2. The CDR3 extends over 15 amino acids. Germline CDR1 is MNHEY and CDR2 is SVGAGI. In nucleotides, the CDR3 is TGTGCCAGCAGTTACTCCGGGACAGGGAAAGAGACCCAGTACTTC. As protein: CASSYSGTGKETQYF.

V usage is TRBV6-6 and J usage is TRBJ1-5; D is unclear. The V end lost 2 bases, the J end lost 2 bases, and 7 bases lay between the germline ends. The CDR3 covers 14 residues. CDR1 is MNHNY and CDR2 is SVGAGI in the germline V gene (reference sequence). This chain's CDR3 is CASSYDIGNQPQHF. The CDR3, as DNA: TGTGCCAGCAGTTACGATATCGGCAATCAGCCCCAGCATTTT.

V and J are TRBV19 and TRBJ2-1; 8 bases match TRBD2. The CDR3 has 14 residues. Germline assignment: CDR1 LNHDA and CDR2 SQIVND (reference sequence). The ends lost 8 bases at V and 8 bases at J; junction bases unmatched: 11. The CDR3 DNA is TGTGCCAGTTCGACCCTACTGACTAGCGATGAGCAGTTCTTC. This sequence encodes CASSTLLTSDEQFF.

V usage is TRBV5-1 and J usage is TRBJ1-5; no reliable D call. The germline gives CDR1 SGHRS, CDR2 YFSETQ. The CDR3 consists of 13 residues. V lost 0 bases and J lost 7, with 8 bases in between. Here the CDR3 reads CASSLDHGQPQHF. DNA for the CDR3: TGCGCCAGCAGCTTGGATCATGGACAGCCCCAGCATTTT.

The chain uses TRBV6-1 and TRBJ2-1; tentatively, D is TRBD1 (8 bases). Trimming stripped 9 bases from V and 8 bases from J, with 20 bases between. Germline loops: CDR1 MNHNS, CDR2 SASEGT. The CDR3 spans 14 residues. The CDR3 bases are TGTGCCAGTACAGGGGGGGACATCCCCCATGAGCAGTTCTTC. Translation: CASTGGDIPHEQFF.

Note on this clone: In the same sample, other DNA sequences code for this CDR3. The chain employs TRBV5-6 and TRBJ1-1; no firm D call. CDR1 is SGHDT and CDR2 is YYEEEE in the germline V gene. The CDR3 is 14 residues long. Trimming left V 2 bases short and J 4 bases short, with 12 bases between. CDR3 coding DNA: TGTGCCAGCAGCTTTGGTTTAGGGTTCACTGAAGCTTTCTTT. This translates into CASSFGLGFTEAFF.

The gene calls are TRBV5-5 and TRBJ2-7, with 10 bases aligning to TRBD2. CDR1 and CDR2 (germline): SGHKS, YYEKEE (reference sequence). V lost 1 base to trimming and J lost 2 bases; unmatched junction nucleotides: 3. The CDR3 contains 15 residues. The CDR3 sequence: CASSLLAGDPYEQYF. CDR3 nucleotide sequence: TGTGCCAGCAGCTTGCTAGCGGGAGACCCCTACGAGCAGTACTTC.

V is TRBV10-3 and J is TRBJ2-7; D gene ambiguous. Trimming took 11 bases from V and 4 from J, leaving 15 bases between them. Germline V CDR1 and CDR2: ENHRY, SYGVKD. The CDR3 length is 12 residues. In DNA form, the CDR3 reads TGTGCCGTTAGGGCAGGTCCATACGAGCAGTACTTC. Protein sequence: CAVRAGPYEQYF.

The chain combines TRBV5-5 with TRBJ2-5; 7 bases agree with TRBD2. The CDR3 runs 15 residues. V trimming: 3 bases; J trimming: 0 bases; junction bases outside the gene matches: 5. The V gene's germline CDR1 is SGHKS and CDR2 YYEKEE (reference sequence). DNA of the CDR3: TGTGCCAGCAGCTCCGCCGGGACTAACCAAGAGACCCAGTACTTC. It specifies CASSSAGTNQETQYF. Full variable domain (remainder filled in from reference TRBV5-5 and TRBJ2-5): DAGVTQSPTHLIKTRGQQVTLRCSPISGHKSVSWYQQVLGQGPQFIFQYYEKEERGRGNFPDRFSARQFPNYSSELNVNALLLGDSALYLCASSSAGTNQETQYFGPGTRLLVL.

In the case of this clone: Distinct nucleotide sequences in the sample also encode this CDR3. The gene calls are TRBV10-3 and TRBJ1-5; weak D call: TRBD1 (6 bases). The CDR3 is made up of 13 amino acids. V dropped 3 bases and J dropped 4 bases, with 7 bases sitting between them. From germline, CDR1 is ENHRY and CDR2 SYGVKD. The CDR3 loop is CAISEGGNQPQHF. CDR3 nucleotide sequence: TGTGCCATCAGTGAAGGGGGGAATCAGCCCCAGCATTTT.

The chain joins TRBV6-1 to TRBJ2-2; D assignment may be TRBD1 or TRBD2 (5 bases each). The CDR3 is made up of 15 amino acids. V lost 7 bases and J lost 0, with 12 bases in between. Germline assignment: CDR1 MNHNS and CDR2 SASEGT. This CDR3 reads CASTPTGPNTGELFF. CDR3 coding DNA: TGTGCCAGCACCCCGACGGGGCCGAACACCGGGGAGCTGTTTTTT.

Concerning this clone itself: Other nucleotide sequences from this sample produce the same CDR3. The chain has TRBV18 and TRBJ2-3; 7 positions agree with TRBD2. Germline lookup yields CDR1 KGHSH and CDR2 LQKENI. Germline trimming cut 1 base from V and 0 bases from J; bases unmatched to any gene: 1. The CDR3 runs to 15 residues. This CDR3 is CASSPLAGSTDTQYF. The CDR3 DNA reads TGTGCCAGCTCACCACTAGCGGGTAGCACAGATACGCAGTATTTT.

The sample holds one count of this clone. DNA of the CDR3: TGTGCCAGCAGTGTTGCCAGGGCGGAGACCCAGTACTTC. It specifies CASSVARAETQYF. The genes are TRBV2 and TRBJ2-5; a weak D match, TRBD1 (5 bases). The germline CDR1 and CDR2 sequences are SNHLY and FYNNEI. Deletions cut 4 bases from V and 5 bases from J, with 11 bases between. The CDR3 sequence is 13 residues long.

The CDR3 DNA sequence: TGTGCCAGCAGTTTTGAACAGGGGACCATGCATTCACCCCTCCACTTT. Its translation: CASSFEQGTMHSPLHF. This sequence joins TRBV5-6 and TRBJ1-6; TRBD1 matches at 7 bases. This CDR3 is 16 amino acids long. Trimming cost V 5 bases and J 8 bases; bases outside gene matches: 13. CDR1 is SGHDT, CDR2 YYEEEE, per germline. Full variable domain (rest looked up from reference TRBV5-6 and TRBJ1-6): DAGVTQSPTHLIKTRGQQVTLRCSPKSGHDTVSWYQQALGQGPQFIFQYYEEEERQRGNFPDRFSGHQFPNYSSELNVNALLLGDSALYLCASSFEQGTMHSPLHFGNGTRLTVT.

The gene calls are TRBV28 and TRBJ2-7; possibly TRBD1 for D (8 bases). V was clipped by 5 bases and J by 6 bases, with 17 bases between them. This CDR3 is built from 14 residues. Germline loops: CDR1 MDHEN, CDR2 SYDVKM. The CDR3 DNA sequence: TGTGCCAGCAGTCCACAGGGGGGAGGGTTCGAGCAGTACTTC. Its protein product is CASSPQGGGFEQYF.

The chain links TRBV5-4 to TRBJ2-5, with D possibly matching TRBD2 (6 bases). Trimming removed 0 bases at V and 5 bases at J, with 20 bases between. The germline V gene has CDR1 SGHNT and CDR2 YYREEE (reference sequence). The CDR3 runs to 17 residues. The CDR3 region has the DNA TGTGCCAGCAGCTTGGGACCGGCGGAGGGGCCACAGGAGACCCAGTACTTC. It encodes CASSLGPAEGPQETQYF.

With regard to this clone: Other DNA sequences in this specimen translate into the identical CDR3. The rearrangement links TRBV5-1 to TRBJ2-7, with 9 bases that match TRBD1. Per germline, CDR1 SGHRS and CDR2 YFSETQ. J was trimmed by 3 bases and V by 4 bases; bases with no gene match: 5. The CDR3 sequence is 14 residues long. The CDR3, as DNA: TGCGCCAGCAGCCTGGAGGGACAGGGCTACGAGCAGTACTTC. It encodes CASSLEGQGYEQYF.

This sequence joins TRBV6-5 and TRBJ1-2; TRBD1 matches 8 bases. CDR1 MNHEY and CDR2 SVGAGI come from the germline V gene. The CDR3 loop spans 14 amino acids. Germline trimming cut 3 bases from V and 5 bases from J; bases unmatched to any gene: 5. The CDR3 sequence is CASSYSRGRYGYTF. DNA of the CDR3: TGTGCCAGCAGTTATAGCAGGGGGCGATATGGCTACACCTTC.

V gene TRBV30 combines with J gene TRBJ1-2, with TRBD1 identical over 7 bases. Germline V gene lookup returns CDR1 GTSNPN and CDR2 SVGIG (reference sequence). After removal of 2 bases from V and 4 bases from J, the junction contained 10 bases not matched to a gene. CDR3 length: 15 residues. The CDR3 protein is CAWSFRDSPIYGYTF. CDR3 bases: TGTGCCTGGAGTTTCCGGGACAGCCCGATCTATGGCTACACCTTC.

V usage is TRBV6-1 and J usage is TRBJ1-5, with TRBD1 matching over 7 bases. Germline values: CDR1 MNHNS, CDR2 SASEGT. This CDR3 contains 17 residues. The ends lost 3 bases at V and 5 bases at J; junction bases unmatched: 13. The CDR3 protein is CASSEASTGNFDQPQHF. The CDR3 nucleotides read TGTGCCAGCAGTGAGGCGTCGACAGGGAATTTCGATCAGCCCCAGCATTTT.

This sequence joins TRBV27 and TRBJ2-7, with D unresolved. The V end was cut by 8 bases, the J end by 2 bases, with 1 base between. CDR1 and CDR2 (germline): MNHEY, SMNVEV (reference sequence). There are 9 residues in the CDR3. The chain's CDR3 is CASAYEQYF. In DNA, the CDR3 is TGTGCCAGCGCCTACGAGCAGTACTTC.

The chain couples TRBV9 to TRBJ1-3; D gene uncertain. V was shortened by 0 bases and J by 0 bases, with 22 bases between the two germline ends. The CDR3 has 20 residues. CDR1 is SGDLS and CDR2 is YYNGEE in the germline V gene. CDR3 sequence: CASSVGAPKLYLFSGNTIYF. CDR3 DNA sequence: TGTGCCAGCAGCGTAGGGGCCCCTAAGTTATACCTTTTCTCTGGAAACACCATATATTTT.

The chain links TRBV10-3 to TRBJ2-3; a weak D match, TRBD1 (6 bases). Trimming took 2 bases from V and 0 from J, leaving 12 bases between them. CDR3 size: 16 residues. Germline V CDR1 and CDR2: ENHRY, SYGVKD. The CDR3 DNA is TGTGCCATCAGTGAGGGACAGAAGCCTAGCACAGATACGCAGTATTTT. Protein sequence: CAISEGQKPSTDTQYF.

The chain couples TRBV5-4 to TRBJ2-5; 8 bases map to TRBD1. J lost 2 bases, V lost 4 bases, and 7 bases had no gene match. The germline V gene encodes CDR1 SGHNT and CDR2 YYREEE (reference sequence). The CDR3 runs 15 residues. The DNA for the CDR3 is TGTGCCAGCAGCGGACAGGGAATTGGGCAAGAGACCCAGTACTTC. Its translation is CASSGQGIGQETQYF. The variable domain in full, completed from reference TRBV5-4 and TRBJ2-5, reads ETGVTQSPTHLIKTRGQQVTLRCSSQSGHNTVSWYQQALGQGPQFIFQYYREEENGRGNFPPRFSGLQFPNYSSELNVNALELDDSALYLCASSGQGIGQETQYFGPGTRLLVL.

Note on this clone: Other DNA sequences within the sample encode an identical CDR3. The rearrangement uses TRBV11-3 and TRBJ2-1; D not resolved. This CDR3 is 11 amino acids long. Germline CDR1 and CDR2: SGHNT and YENEEA. V lost 4 bases and J 5 bases, leaving 3 bases between the germline ends. Here the CDR3 reads CASSSDNEQFF. CDR3 bases: TGTGCCAGCAGCTCGGACAATGAGCAGTTCTTC.

The genes are TRBV28 and TRBJ2-2; 9 positions match TRBD1. Unmatched junction bases numbered 5, after V lost 5 bases and J lost 7 bases. Germline V gene lookup returns CDR1 MDHEN and CDR2 SYDVKM. CDR3 size: 14 residues. DNA for the CDR3: TGTGCCAGCAGTCCACAGGGGGCGGTCGGGGAGCTGTTTTTT. As protein: CASSPQGAVGELFF. Full variable domain (remainder filled in from reference TRBV28 and TRBJ2-2): DVKVTQSSRYLVKRTGEKVFLECVQDMDHENMFWYRQDPGLGLRLIYFSYDVKMKEKGDIPEGYSVSREKKERFSLILESASTNQTSMYLCASSPQGAVGELFFGEGSRLTVL.

This clone appeared a single time. The chain couples TRBV5-4 to TRBJ2-5; a weak D match, TRBD2 (6 bases). The V gene's germline CDR1 is SGHNT and CDR2 YYREEE (reference sequence). Trimming left V 2 bases short and J 5 bases short, with 13 bases between. CDR3 length: 14 residues. The DNA for the CDR3 is TGTGCCAGCAGCTTTAACGGGGGAACGGAGACCCAGTACTTC. It translates to CASSFNGGTETQYF. The variable domain in full, completed from reference TRBV5-4 and TRBJ2-5, reads ETGVTQSPTHLIKTRGQQVTLRCSSQSGHNTVSWYQQALGQGPQFIFQYYREEENGRGNFPPRFSGLQFPNYSSELNVNALELDDSALYLCASSFNGGTETQYFGPGTRLLVL.

The V and J genes are TRBV21-1 and TRBJ1-5; no DNA check was done on the table's D call, TRBD1. TRBV21-1 is an annotated pseudogene. The CDR3 consists of 20 residues. CDR3: CASSKAHRVGSLYSNQPQHF. In nucleotides, the CDR3 is TGTGCCAGCAGCAAAGCGCACAGGGTTGGATCCCTATATAGCAATCAGCCCCAGCATTTT.